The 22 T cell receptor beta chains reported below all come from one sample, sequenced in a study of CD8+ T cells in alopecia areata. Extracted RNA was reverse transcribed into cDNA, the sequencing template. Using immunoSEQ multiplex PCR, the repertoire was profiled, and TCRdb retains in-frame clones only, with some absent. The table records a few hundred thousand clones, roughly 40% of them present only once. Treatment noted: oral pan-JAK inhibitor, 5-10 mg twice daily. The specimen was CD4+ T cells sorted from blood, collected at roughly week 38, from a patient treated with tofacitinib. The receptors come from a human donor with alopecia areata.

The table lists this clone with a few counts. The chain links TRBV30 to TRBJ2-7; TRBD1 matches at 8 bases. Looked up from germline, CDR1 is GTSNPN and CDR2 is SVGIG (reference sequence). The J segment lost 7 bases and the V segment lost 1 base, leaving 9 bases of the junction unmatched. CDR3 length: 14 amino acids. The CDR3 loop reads CAWSARGRSMEQYF. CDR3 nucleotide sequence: TGTGCCTGGAGTGCCAGGGGGCGTTCGATGGAGCAGTACTTC.

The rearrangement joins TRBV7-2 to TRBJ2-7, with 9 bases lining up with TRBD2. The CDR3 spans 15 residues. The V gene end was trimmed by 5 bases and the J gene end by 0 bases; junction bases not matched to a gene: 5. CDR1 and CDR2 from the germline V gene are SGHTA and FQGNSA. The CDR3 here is CASSLGTSYSYEQYF. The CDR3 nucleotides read TGTGCCAGCAGCCTAGGGACTAGCTACTCCTACGAGCAGTACTTC.

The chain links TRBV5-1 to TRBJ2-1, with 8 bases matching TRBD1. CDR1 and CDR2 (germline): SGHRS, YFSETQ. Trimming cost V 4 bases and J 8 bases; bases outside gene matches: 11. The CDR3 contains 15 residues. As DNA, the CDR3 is TGCGCCAGCAGCCACAGGGGGTGGGAGAGGGATGAGCAGTTCTTC. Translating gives CASSHRGWERDEQFF.

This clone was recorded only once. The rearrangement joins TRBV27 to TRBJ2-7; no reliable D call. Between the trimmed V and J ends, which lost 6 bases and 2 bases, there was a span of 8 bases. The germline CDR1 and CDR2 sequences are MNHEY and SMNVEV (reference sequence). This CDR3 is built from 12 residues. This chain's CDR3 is CASRRTPYEQYF. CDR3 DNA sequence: TGTGCCAGCAGAAGGACGCCCTACGAGCAGTACTTC.

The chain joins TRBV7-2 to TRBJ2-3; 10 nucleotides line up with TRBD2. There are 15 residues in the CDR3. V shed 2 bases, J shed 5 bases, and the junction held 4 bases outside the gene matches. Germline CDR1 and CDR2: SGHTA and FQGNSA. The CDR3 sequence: CASSLLLAGVDTQYF. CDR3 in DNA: TGTGCCAGCAGCTTACTCCTAGCGGGAGTAGATACGCAGTATTTT.

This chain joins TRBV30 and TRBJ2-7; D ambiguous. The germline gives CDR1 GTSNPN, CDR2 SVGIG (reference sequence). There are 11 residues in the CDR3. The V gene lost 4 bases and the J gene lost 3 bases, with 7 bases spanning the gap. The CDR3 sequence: CAWNSGYEQYF. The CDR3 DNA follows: TGTGCCTGGAACTCCGGCTACGAGCAGTACTTC.

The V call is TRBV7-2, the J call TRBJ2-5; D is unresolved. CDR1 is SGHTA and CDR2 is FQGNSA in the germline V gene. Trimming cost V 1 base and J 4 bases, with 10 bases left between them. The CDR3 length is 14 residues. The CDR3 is CASSLGLDGETQYF. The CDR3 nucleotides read TGTGCCAGCAGCTTAGGTCTAGATGGAGAGACCCAGTACTTC.

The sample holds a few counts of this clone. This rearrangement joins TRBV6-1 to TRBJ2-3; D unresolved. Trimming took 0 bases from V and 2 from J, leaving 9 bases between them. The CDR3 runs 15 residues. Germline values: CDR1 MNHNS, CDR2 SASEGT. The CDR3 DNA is TGTGCCAGCAGTGAAGCGCGATTACTCACAGATACGCAGTATTTT. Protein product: CASSEARLLTDTQYF.

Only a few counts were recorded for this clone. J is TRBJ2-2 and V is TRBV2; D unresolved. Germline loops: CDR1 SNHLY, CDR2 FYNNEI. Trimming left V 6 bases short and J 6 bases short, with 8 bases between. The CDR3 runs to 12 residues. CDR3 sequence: CASRPMAGELFF. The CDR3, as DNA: TGTGCCAGCAGACCCATGGCCGGGGAGCTGTTTTTT.

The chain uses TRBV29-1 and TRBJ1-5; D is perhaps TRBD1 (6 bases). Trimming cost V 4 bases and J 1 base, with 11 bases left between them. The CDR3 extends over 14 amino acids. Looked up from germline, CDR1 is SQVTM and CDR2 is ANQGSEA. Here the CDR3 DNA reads TGCAGCGTTGCTTCAGGGGTGAGCAATCAGCCCCAGCATTTT. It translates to CSVASGVSNQPQHF.

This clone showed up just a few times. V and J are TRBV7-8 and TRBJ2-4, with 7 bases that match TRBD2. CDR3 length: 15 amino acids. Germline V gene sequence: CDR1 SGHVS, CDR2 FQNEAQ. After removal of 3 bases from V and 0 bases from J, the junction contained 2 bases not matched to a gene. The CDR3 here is CASSLLAEAKNIQYF. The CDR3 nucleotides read TGTGCCAGCAGCTTGCTAGCGGAAGCCAAAAACATTCAGTACTTC. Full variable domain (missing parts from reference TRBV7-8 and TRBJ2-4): GAGVSQSPRYKVAKRGQDVALRCDPISGHVSLFWYQQALGQGPEFLTYFQNEAQLDKSGLPSDRFFAERPEGSVSTLKIQRTQQEDSAVYLCASSLLAEAKNIQYFGAGTRLSVL.

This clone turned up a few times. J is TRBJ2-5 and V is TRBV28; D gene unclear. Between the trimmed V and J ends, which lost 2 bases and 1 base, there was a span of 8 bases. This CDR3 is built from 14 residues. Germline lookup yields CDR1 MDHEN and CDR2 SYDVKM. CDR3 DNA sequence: TGTGCCAGCAGTTTACCGGGCGGCCAAGAGACCCAGTACTTC. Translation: CASSLPGGQETQYF.

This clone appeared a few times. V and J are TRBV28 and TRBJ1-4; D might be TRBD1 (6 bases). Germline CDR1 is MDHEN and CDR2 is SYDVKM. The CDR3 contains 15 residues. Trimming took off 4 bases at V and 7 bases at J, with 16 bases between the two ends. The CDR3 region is CASSSGEGRREKLFF. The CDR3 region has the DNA TGTGCCAGCAGTTCAGGGGAGGGAAGGCGTGAAAAACTGTTTTTT.

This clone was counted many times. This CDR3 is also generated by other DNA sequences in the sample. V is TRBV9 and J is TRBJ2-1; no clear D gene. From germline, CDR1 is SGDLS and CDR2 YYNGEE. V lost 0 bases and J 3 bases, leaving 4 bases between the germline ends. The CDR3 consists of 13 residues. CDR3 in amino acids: CASSVALYNEQFF. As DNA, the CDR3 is TGTGCCAGCAGCGTAGCTCTCTACAATGAGCAGTTCTTC.

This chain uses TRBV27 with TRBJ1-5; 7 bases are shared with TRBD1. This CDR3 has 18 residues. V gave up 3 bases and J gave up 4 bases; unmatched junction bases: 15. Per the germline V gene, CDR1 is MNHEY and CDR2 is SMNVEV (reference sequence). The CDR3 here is CASSFRQTGQAQNQPQHF. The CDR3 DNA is TGTGCCAGCAGTTTTAGACAAACTGGACAGGCGCAAAATCAGCCCCAGCATTTT.

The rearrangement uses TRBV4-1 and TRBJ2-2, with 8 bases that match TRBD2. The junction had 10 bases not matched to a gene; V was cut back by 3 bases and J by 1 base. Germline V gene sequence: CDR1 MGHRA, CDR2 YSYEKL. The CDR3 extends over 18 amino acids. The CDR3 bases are TGCGCCAGCAGCCACCCCTTGATAGCGGGATTGAACACCGGGGAGCTGTTTTTT. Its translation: CASSHPLIAGLNTGELFF.

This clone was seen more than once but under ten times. The CDR3, as DNA: TGTGCCAGCAGCTTAAAACCGGTGGGGCAGACCCAGTACTTC. Protein: CASSLKPVGQTQYF. The chain uses TRBV7-9 and TRBJ2-5; D is perhaps TRBD1 (5 bases). The germline V gene has CDR1 SEHNR and CDR2 FQNEAQ (reference sequence). The CDR3 totals 14 residues. Deletions cut 2 bases from V and 6 bases from J, with 13 bases between.

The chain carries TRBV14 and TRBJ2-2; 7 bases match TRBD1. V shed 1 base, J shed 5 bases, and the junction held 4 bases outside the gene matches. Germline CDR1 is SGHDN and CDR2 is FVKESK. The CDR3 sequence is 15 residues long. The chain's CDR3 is CASSQGQGLTGELFF. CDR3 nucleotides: TGTGCCAGCAGCCAAGGACAGGGATTAACCGGGGAGCTGTTTTTT.

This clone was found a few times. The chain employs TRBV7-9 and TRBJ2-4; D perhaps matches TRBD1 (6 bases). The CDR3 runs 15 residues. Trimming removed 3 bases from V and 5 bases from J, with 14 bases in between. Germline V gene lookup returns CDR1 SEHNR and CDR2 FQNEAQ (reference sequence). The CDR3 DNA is TGTGCCAGCAGCTTGGACAGCCTGATAGAAAACATTCAGTACTTC. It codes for CASSLDSLIENIQYF.

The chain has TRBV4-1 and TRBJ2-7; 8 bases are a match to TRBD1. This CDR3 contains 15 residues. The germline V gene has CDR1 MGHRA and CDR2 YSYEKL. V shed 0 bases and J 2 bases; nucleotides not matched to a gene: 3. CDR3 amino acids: CASSQEQGGTYEQYF. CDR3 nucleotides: TGCGCCAGCAGCCAAGAACAGGGGGGTACCTACGAGCAGTACTTC.

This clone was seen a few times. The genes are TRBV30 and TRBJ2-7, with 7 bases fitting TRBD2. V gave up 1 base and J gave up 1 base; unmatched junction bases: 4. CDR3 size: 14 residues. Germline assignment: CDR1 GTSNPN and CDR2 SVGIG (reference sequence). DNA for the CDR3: TGTGCCTGGAGTGCGGGACTACAATCCTACGAGCAGTACTTC. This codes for CAWSAGLQSYEQYF.

CDR3 in DNA: TGTGCCACCAGCAGAGTAGAGGAGGAGCAGTTCTTC. Its protein is CATSRVEEEQFF. The V and J genes are TRBV15 and TRBJ2-1; D is unresolved. This CDR3 region has 12 residues. Germline V gives CDR1 LNHNV, CDR2 YYDKDF (reference sequence). The V and J ends lost 1 base and 10 bases respectively, with 8 bases between them.